The 16 T cell receptor beta chains below all came from one sample that was sequenced in a study of T cells expressing NK-cell markers. From the 5' RACE reads, TCRdb lists one entry per CDR3 protein and no DNA. In total, the table holds 120,000 to 150,000 distinct CDR3 sequences. The sample taken for sequencing was blood T cells: a sorted CD56 or NKG2C T cell subset, CD4+ or CD8+ T cells, or bulk PBMC T cells (not recorded which). The receptors were sampled from a man younger than 35 in good health.

The chain uses TRBV12-3 or TRBV12-4 and TRBJ2-5; the D call from TCRdb, TRBD1, cannot be confirmed without DNA. The CDR3 is made up of 15 amino acids. CDR3 loop: CASSFVPAVQETQYF.

CDR3 amino acids: CASSWAQGRGDGYTF. V gene TRBV12-3 or TRBV12-4 combines with J gene TRBJ1-2; the D call from TCRdb, TRBD1, cannot be confirmed without DNA. There are 15 residues in the CDR3.

The V and J genes are TRBV7-9 and TRBJ2-4; TCRdb gives TRBD1 as the D gene, but with no DNA this cannot be confirmed. This CDR3 contains 17 residues. Germline V CDR1 and CDR2: SEHNR, FQNEAQ (reference sequence). The CDR3 here is CASSLARDRAPGDIQYF.

CDR3 in amino acids: CATSDLAGYSTDTQYF. V usage is TRBV24-1 and J usage is TRBJ2-3; TCRdb names TRBD2, which stays unverified in the absence of DNA. Germline V gene data show CDR1 as KGHDR and CDR2 as SFDVKD. CDR3 size: 16 residues.

This CDR3 is CASNIDSLQFF. J is TRBJ2-1 and V is TRBV2; TCRdb returns TRBD1, unconfirmable since there is no DNA. Germline lookup yields CDR1 SNHLY and CDR2 FYNNEI. The length of the CDR3 is 11 residues.

The V and J genes are TRBV30 and TRBJ1-4; absent DNA, TCRdb's TRBD1 call cannot be checked. Looked up from germline, CDR1 is GTSNPN and CDR2 is SVGIG (reference sequence). The CDR3 totals 14 residues. This CDR3 is CAWSGGTGGEKLFF.

The rearrangement uses TRBV15 and TRBJ2-3. Germline values: CDR1 LNHNV, CDR2 YYDKDF (reference sequence). The CDR3 sequence is 16 residues long. CDR3 sequence: CATSRDLASGTDTQYF. Together with reference TRBV15 and TRBJ2-3, the CDR3 gives the full variable domain: DAMVIQNPRYQVTQFGKPVTLSCSQTLNHNVMYWYQQKSSQAPKLLFHYYDKDFNNEADTPDNFQSRRPNTSFCFLDIRSPGLGDTAMYLCATSRDLASGTDTQYFGPGTRLTVL.

The genes are TRBV4-3 and TRBJ2-7. Germline CDR1 LGHNA, CDR2 YSLEER. The CDR3 is made up of 16 amino acids. The CDR3 spells CASSQDDLGDSYEQYF.

The chain has TRBV2 and TRBJ2-3. Germline assignment: CDR1 SNHLY and CDR2 FYNNEI. The CDR3 spans 14 residues. The CDR3 spells CASRDYQSTDTQYF.

The J gene is TRBJ2-2, the V gene TRBV13. This CDR3 has 14 residues. Per germline, CDR1 PRHDT and CDR2 FYEKMQ (reference sequence). The CDR3 loop reads CASSPTDSAGELFF.

The chain carries TRBV11-2 and TRBJ1-5; TCRdb's assignment of TRBD1 cannot be checked, as there is no DNA. The germline CDR1 and CDR2 sequences are SGHAT and FQNNGV. The length of the CDR3 is 17 residues. The chain's CDR3 is CASSLEVAGQGIQPQHF. The complete variable domain, with remaining parts taken from reference TRBV11-2 and TRBJ1-5, reads EAGVAQSPRYKIIEKRQSVAFWCNPISGHATLYWYQQILGQGPKLLIQFQNNGVVDDSQLPKDRFSAERLKGVDSTLKIQPAKLEDSAVYLCASSLEVAGQGIQPQHFGDGTRLSIL.

The CDR3 loop is CASSPETGELFF. V and J are TRBV12-3 or TRBV12-4 and TRBJ2-2. The CDR3 is 12 amino acids.

The chain combines TRBV5-6 with TRBJ2-1; TCRdb's D gene call, TRBD2, goes unchecked for lack of DNA. The CDR3 totals 16 residues. In germline, CDR1 is SGHDT, CDR2 YYEEEE. CDR3 loop: CASSRATSGNYNEQFF.

CDR3: CASSTGGPTIYNEQFF. V gene TRBV9 combines with J gene TRBJ2-1; TCRdb outputs TRBD2, but without DNA this stays unchecked. Germline V gives CDR1 SGDLS, CDR2 YYNGEE. The CDR3 is made up of 16 amino acids.

V is TRBV6-5 and J is TRBJ2-7; TCRdb's D call of TRBD1 is untestable without DNA. CDR3 length: 15 amino acids. Germline V gene lookup returns CDR1 MNHEY and CDR2 SVGAGI. The CDR3 is CASSLGVQGGGEQYF.

The chain carries TRBV28 and TRBJ2-3; TCRdb selects TRBD1, and the lack of DNA leaves this call unchecked. The CDR3 is 16 amino acids. The germline gives CDR1 MDHEN, CDR2 SYDVKM. This CDR3 is CASSLNPGQWADTQYF.